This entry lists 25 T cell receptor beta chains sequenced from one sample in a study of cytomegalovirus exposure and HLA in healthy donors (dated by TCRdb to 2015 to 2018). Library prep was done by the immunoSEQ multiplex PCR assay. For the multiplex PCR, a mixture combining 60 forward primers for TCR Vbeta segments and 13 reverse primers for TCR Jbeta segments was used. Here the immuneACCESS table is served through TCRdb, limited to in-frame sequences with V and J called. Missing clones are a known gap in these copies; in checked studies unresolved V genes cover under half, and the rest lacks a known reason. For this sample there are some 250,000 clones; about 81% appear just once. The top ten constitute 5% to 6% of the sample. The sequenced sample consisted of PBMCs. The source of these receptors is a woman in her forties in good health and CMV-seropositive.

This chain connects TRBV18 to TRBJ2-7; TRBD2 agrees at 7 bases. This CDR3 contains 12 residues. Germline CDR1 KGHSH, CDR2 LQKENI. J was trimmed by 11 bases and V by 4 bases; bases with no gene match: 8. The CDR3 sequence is CASSRGGSWEYF. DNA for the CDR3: TGTGCCAGCTCACGGGGGGGTTCCTGGGAGTACTTC.

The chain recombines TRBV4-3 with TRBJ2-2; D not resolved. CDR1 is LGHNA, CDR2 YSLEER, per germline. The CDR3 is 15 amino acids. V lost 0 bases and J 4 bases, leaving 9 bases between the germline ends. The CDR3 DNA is TGCGCCAGCAGCCAAGATGCAGTTCGCACCGGGGAGCTGTTTTTT. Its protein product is CASSQDAVRTGELFF.

CDR3 residues: CASSPSGGASDTQYF. CDR3 bases: TGTGCCAGCAGCCCTAGCGGGGGGGCCTCAGATACGCAGTATTTT. The genes are TRBV13 and TRBJ2-3; 12 nucleotides agree with TRBD2. CDR1 PRHDT and CDR2 FYEKMQ come from the germline V gene (reference sequence). The V segment lost 5 bases and the J segment 4 bases; nucleotides outside the gene matches: 4. The CDR3 runs 15 residues.

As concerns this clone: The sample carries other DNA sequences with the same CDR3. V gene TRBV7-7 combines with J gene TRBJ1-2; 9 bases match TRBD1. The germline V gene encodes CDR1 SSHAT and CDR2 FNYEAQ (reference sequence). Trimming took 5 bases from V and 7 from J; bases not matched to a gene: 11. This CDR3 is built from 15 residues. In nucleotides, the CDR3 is TGTGCCAGCAGCCCCATGAGAACAGGGGGCAGTGGCTACACCTTC. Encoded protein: CASSPMRTGGSGYTF.

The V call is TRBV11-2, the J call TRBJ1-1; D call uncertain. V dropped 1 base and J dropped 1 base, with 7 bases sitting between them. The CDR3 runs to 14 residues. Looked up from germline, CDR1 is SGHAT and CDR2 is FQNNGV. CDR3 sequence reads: CASSLGGGNTEAFF. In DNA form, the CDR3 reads TGTGCCAGCAGCTTAGGGGGAGGGAACACTGAAGCTTTCTTT.

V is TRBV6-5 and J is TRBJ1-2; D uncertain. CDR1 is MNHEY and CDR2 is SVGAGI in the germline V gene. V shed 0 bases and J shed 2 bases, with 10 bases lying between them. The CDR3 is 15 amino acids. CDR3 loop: CASSYSLSGNYGYTF. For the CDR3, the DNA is TGTGCCAGCAGTTACTCGTTGTCAGGAAACTATGGCTACACCTTC.

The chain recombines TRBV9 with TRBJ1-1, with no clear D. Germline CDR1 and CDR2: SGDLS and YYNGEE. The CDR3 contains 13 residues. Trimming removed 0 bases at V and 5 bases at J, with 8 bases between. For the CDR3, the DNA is TGTGCCAGCAGCGTAGCGGGGAGGACTGAAGCTTTCTTT. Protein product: CASSVAGRTEAFF.

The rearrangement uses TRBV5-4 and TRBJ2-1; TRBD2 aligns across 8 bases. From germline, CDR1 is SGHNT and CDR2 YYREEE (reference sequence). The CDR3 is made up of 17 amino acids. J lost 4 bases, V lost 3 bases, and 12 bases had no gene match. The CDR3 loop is CASSYLGGGGIYNEQFF. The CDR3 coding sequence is TGTGCCAGCAGCTACTTGGGTGGCGGGGGGATTTACAATGAGCAGTTCTTC.

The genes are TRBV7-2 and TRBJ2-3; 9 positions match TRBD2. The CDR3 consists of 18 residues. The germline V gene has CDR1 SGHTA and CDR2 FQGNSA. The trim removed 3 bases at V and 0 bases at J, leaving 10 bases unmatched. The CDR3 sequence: CASSFRSRGRASTDTQYF. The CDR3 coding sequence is TGTGCCAGCAGCTTTCGATCCCGCGGGAGGGCTAGCACAGATACGCAGTATTTT. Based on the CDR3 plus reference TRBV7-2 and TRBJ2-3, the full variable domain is GAGVSQSPSNKVTEKGKDVELRCDPISGHTALYWYRQSLGQGLEFLIYFQGNSAPDKSGLPSDRFSAERTGGSVSTLTIQRTQQEDSAVYLCASSFRSRGRASTDTQYFGPGTRLTVL.

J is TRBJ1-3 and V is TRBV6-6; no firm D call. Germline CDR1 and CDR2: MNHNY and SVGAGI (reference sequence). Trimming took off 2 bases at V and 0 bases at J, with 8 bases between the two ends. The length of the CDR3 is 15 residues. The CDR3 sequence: CASSYGTASGNTIYF. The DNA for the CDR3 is TGTGCCAGCAGTTACGGAACAGCCTCTGGAAACACCATATATTTT.

CDR3: CASSLTGGSAEAFF. In nucleotides, the CDR3 is TGTGCCAGCAGCTTAACAGGGGGCTCGGCTGAAGCTTTCTTT. V usage is TRBV7-2 and J usage is TRBJ1-1; TRBD1 matches at 9 bases. From germline, CDR1 is SGHTA and CDR2 FQGNSA. Trimming cost V 2 bases and J 6 bases; bases outside gene matches: 4. CDR3 length equals 14 residues.

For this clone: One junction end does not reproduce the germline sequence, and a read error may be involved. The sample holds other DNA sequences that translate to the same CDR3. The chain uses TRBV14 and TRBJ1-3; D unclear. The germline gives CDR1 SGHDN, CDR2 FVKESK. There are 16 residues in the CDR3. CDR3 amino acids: CASSLRWRASGNTIYF. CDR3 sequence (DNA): TGCGCCAGCAGCCTCCGATGGAGGGCCTCTGGAAACACCATATATTTT.

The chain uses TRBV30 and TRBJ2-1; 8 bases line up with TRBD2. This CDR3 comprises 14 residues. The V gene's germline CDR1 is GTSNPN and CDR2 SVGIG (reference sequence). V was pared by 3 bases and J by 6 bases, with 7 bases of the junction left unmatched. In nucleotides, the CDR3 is TGTGCCTGGAGGGCCCCTAGCGGGTCCAATGAGCAGTTCTTC. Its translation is CAWRAPSGSNEQFF. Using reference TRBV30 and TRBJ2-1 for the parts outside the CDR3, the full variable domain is SQTIHQWPATLVQPVGSPLSLECTVEGTSNPNLYWYRQAAGRGLQLLFYSVGIGQISSEVPQNLSASRPQDRQFILSSKKLLLSDSGFYLCAWRAPSGSNEQFFGPGTRLTVL.

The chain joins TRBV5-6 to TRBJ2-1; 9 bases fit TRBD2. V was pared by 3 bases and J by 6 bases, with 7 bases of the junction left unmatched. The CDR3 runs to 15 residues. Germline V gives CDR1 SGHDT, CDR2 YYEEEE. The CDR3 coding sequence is TGTGCCAGCAGCTCAGGACTAGCGTCTCGCAATGAGCAGTTCTTC. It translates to CASSSGLASRNEQFF.

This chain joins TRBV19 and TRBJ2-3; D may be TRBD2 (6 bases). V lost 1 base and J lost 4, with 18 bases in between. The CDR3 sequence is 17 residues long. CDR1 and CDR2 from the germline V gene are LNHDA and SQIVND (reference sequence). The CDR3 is CASSIAGAPRVADTQYF. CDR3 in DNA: TGTGCCAGTAGTATAGCGGGAGCCCCAAGGGTTGCAGATACGCAGTATTTT.

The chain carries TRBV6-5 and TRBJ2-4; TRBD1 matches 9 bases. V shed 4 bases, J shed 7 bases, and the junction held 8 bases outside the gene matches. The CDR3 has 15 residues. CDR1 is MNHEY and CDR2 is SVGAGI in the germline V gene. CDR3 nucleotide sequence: TGTGCCAGCAGTTCCCCAACAGGGGGCGGGAACATTCAGTACTTC. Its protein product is CASSSPTGGGNIQYF.

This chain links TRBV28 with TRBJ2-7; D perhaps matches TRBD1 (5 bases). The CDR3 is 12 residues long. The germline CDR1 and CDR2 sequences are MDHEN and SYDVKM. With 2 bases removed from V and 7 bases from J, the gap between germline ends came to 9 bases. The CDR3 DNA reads TGTGCCAGCAGTTTACCAAGGGGAGAGCAGTACTTC. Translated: CASSLPRGEQYF.

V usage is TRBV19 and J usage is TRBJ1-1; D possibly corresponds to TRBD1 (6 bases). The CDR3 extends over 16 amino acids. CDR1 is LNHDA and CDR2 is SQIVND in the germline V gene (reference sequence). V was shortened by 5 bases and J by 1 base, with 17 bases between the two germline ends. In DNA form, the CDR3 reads TGTGCCAGTAGTTTCCTACAGGGTCTTCCGAACACTGAAGCTTTCTTT. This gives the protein CASSFLQGLPNTEAFF.

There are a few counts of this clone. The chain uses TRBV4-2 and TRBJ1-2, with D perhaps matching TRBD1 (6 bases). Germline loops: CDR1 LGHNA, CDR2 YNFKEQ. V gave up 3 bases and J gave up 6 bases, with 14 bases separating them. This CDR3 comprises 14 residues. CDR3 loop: CASSHSQGQDGYTF. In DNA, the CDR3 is TGTGCCAGCAGCCATTCGCAGGGGCAGGATGGCTACACCTTC.

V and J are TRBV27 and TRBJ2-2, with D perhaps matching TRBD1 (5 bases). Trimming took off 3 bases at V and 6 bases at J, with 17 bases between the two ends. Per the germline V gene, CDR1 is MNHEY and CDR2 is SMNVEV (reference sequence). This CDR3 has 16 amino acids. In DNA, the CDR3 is TGTGCCAGCAGTTTTCAGGGTTTGGGTCTCGCCGGGGAGCTGTTTTTT. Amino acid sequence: CASSFQGLGLAGELFF.

CDR3 DNA sequence: TGTGCCAGTAGTATCCGGGCCAGAGGGGGTCAGCCCCAGCATTTT. As protein: CASSIRARGGQPQHF. The V gene is TRBV19, the J gene TRBJ1-5, with a weak D call TRBD1 (6 bases). V was cut by 3 bases and J by 6 bases, with 15 bases left in between. Germline values: CDR1 LNHDA, CDR2 SQIVND (reference sequence). This CDR3 contains 15 residues.

In DNA, the CDR3 is TGTGCCAGCAGCACTCGGACAGGACTGAATGAAAAACTGTTTTTT. It translates to CASSTRTGLNEKLFF. The rearrangement links TRBV13 to TRBJ1-4, with 7 positions matching TRBD1. V gave up 5 bases and J gave up 5 bases; unmatched junction bases: 8. This CDR3 has 15 residues. Looked up from germline, CDR1 is PRHDT and CDR2 is FYEKMQ (reference sequence).

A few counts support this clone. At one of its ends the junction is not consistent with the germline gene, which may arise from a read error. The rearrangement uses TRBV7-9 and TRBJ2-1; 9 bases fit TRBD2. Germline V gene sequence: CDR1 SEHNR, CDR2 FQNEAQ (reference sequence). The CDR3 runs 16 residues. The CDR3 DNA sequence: TGTTCCAGCAGCTTAGAGGTAGCGGGAGCCTACAATGAGCAGTTCTTC. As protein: CSSSLEVAGAYNEQFF.

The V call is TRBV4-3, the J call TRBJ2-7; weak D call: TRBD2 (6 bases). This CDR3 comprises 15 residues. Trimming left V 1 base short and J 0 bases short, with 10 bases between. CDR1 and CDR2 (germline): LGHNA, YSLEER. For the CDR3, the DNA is TGCGCCAGCAGCCAAGCCCGGGACTTCTCCTACGAGCAGTACTTC. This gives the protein CASSQARDFSYEQYF.

The CDR3 nucleotides read TGCGCCAGCAGCTTGGGGACTAGCGGAGCCAGTACGCAGTATTTT. Encoded protein: CASSLGTSGASTQYF. This sequence joins TRBV5-1 and TRBJ2-3; 10 positions agree with TRBD2. Per germline, CDR1 SGHRS and CDR2 YFSETQ. The CDR3 runs 15 residues. J lost 8 bases, V lost 0 bases, and 6 bases had no gene match.